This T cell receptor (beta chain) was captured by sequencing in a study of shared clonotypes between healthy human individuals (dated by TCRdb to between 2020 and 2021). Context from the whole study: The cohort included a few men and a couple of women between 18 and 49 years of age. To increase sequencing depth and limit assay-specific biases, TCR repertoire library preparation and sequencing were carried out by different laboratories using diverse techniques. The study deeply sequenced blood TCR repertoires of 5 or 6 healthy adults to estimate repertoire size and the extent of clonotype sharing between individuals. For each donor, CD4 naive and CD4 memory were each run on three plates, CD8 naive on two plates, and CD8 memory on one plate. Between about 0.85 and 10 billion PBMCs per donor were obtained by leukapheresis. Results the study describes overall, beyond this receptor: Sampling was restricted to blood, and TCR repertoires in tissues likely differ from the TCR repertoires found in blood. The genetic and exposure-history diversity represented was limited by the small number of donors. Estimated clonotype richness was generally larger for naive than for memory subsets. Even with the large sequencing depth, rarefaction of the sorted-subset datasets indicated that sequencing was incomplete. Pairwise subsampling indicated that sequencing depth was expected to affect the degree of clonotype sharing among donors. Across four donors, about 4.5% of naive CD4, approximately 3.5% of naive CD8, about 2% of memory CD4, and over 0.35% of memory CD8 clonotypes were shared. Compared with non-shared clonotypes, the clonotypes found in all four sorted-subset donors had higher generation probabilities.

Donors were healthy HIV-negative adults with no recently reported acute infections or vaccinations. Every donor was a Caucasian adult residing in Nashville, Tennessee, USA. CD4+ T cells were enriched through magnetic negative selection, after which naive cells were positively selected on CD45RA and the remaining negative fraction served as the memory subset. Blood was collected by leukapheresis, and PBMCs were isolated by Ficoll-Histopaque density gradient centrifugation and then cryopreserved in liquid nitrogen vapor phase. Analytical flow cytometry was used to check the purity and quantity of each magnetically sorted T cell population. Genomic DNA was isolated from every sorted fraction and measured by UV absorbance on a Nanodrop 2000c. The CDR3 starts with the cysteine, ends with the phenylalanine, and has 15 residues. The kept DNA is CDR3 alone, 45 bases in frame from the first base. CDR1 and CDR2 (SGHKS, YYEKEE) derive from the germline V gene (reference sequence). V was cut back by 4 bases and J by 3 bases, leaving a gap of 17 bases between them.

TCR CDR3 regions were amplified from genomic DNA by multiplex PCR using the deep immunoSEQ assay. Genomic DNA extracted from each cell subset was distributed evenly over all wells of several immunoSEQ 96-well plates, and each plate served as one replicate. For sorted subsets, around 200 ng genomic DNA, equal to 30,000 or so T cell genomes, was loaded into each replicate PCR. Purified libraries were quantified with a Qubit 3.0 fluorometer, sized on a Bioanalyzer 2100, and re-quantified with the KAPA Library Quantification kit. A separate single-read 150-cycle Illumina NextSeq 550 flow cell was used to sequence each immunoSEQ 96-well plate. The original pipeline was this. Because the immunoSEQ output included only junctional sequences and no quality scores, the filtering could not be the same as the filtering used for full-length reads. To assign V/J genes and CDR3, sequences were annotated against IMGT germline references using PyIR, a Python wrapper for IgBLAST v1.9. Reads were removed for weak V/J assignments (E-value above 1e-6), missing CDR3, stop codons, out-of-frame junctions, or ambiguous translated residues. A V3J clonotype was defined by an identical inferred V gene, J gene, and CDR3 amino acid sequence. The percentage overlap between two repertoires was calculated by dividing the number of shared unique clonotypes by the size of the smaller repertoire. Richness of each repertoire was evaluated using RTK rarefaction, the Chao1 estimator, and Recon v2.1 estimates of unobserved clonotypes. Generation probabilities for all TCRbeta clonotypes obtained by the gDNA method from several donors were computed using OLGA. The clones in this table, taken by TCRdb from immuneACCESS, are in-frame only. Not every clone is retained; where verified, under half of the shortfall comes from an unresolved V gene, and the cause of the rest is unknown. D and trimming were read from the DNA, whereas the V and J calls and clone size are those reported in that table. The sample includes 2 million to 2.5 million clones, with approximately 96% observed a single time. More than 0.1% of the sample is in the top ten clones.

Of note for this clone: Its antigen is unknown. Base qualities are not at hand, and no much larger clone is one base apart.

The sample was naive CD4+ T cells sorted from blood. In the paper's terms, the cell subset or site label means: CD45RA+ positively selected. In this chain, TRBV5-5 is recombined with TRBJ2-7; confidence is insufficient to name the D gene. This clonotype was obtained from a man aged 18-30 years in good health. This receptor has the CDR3 CASSNRAATGYEQYF. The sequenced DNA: TGTGCCAGCAGCAACCGGGCCGCCACCGGCTACGAGCAGTACTTC.